The clone carrying this T cell receptor beta chain turned up a few times. Its antigen is not known. Germline CDR1 is MGHRA and CDR2 is YSYEKL. The J segment lost 0 bases and the V segment lost 4 bases, leaving 7 bases of the junction unmatched. The CDR3 covers 17 residues. Every TCR beta cDNA library bore unique molecular identifiers. T cells numbering roughly 1 to 10 million yielded 450,000 to 500,000 cDNA molecules. TCRdb itself ran the PCR reads through MiXCR, one entry per CDR3 protein. Here the sample spans roughly 870,000 distinct CDR3 sequences, approximately 53% being singletons. This specimen comes from a study of post-analysis software for immune sequencing data. Study as a whole: Patients with relapsing-remitting, secondary progressive and progressive-relapsing multiple sclerosis courses were all represented. Findings and limits, study-wide: Roughly five TRBV segments were significantly more frequent in patients than in controls. TRBV5-6, TRBV5-1 and TRBV20-1 were among these segments. Normalized Chao1 diversity was significantly lower in multiple sclerosis patients than in controls. Strong co-clustering by F measure was seen for same-batch samples.

Sequenced: blood. This receptor was obtained from a girl between 10 and 17 years old with multiple sclerosis. The chain is built from TRBV4-1 and TRBJ2-1; 9 bases map to TRBD2. CDR3 bases: TGCGCCAGCAGCCTAGTAGCGGGGGACAGCTCCTACAATGAGCAGTTCTTC. Translated: CASSLVAGDSSYNEQFF.